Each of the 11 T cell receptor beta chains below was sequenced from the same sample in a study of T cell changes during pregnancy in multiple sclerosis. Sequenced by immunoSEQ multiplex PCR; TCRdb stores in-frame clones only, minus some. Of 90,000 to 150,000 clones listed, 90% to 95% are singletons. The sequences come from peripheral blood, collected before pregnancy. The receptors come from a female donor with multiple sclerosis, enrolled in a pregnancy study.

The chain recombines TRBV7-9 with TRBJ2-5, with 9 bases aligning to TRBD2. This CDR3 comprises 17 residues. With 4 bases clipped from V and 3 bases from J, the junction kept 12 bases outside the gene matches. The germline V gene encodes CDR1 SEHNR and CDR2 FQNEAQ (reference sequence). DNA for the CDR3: TGTGCCAGCAGCTCCATACTGTCTGGCGGGAGGGAAGAGACCCAGTACTTC. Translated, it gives CASSSILSGGREETQYF.

CDR3 coding DNA: TGCAGCGTTTGGGGGACAGGCAATGAGCAGTTCTTC. Its protein is CSVWGTGNEQFF. This chain uses TRBV29-1 with TRBJ2-1, with 8 bases identical to TRBD1. This CDR3 is built from 12 residues. After removal of 5 bases from V and 6 bases from J, the junction contained 3 bases not matched to a gene. Germline V gene sequence: CDR1 SQVTM, CDR2 ANQGSEA.

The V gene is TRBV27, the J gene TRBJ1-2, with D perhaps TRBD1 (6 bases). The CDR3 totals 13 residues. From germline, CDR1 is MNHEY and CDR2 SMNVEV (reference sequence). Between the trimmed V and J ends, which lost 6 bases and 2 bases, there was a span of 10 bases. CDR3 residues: CASSQDSNYGYTF. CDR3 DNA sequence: TGTGCCAGCAGCCAGGACAGCAACTATGGCTACACCTTC.

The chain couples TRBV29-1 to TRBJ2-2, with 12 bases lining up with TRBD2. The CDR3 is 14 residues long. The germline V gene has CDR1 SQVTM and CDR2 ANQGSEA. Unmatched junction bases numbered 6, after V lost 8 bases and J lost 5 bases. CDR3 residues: CSISTSGGTGELFF. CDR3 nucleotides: TGCAGCATCTCGACTAGCGGGGGAACCGGGGAGCTGTTTTTT.

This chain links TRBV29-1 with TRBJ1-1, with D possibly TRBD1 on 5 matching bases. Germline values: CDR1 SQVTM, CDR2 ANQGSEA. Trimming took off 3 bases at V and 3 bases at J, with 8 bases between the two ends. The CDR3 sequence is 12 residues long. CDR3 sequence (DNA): TGCAGCGTTGACAGGGTCGACACTGAAGCTTTCTTT. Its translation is CSVDRVDTEAFF.

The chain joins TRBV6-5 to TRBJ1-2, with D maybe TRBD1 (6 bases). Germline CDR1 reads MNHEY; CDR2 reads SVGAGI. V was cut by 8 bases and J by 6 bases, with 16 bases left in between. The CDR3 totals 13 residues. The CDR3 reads CASSDRGGDGYTF. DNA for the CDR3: TGTGCCAGCTCGGACCGCGGGGGCGATGGCTACACCTTC.

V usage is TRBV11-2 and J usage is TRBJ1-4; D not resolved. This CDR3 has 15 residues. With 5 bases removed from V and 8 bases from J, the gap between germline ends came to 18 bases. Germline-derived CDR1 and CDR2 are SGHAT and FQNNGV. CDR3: CASSPVRAGREKLFF. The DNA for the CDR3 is TGTGCCAGCAGCCCCGTTCGGGCGGGGAGAGAAAAACTGTTTTTT. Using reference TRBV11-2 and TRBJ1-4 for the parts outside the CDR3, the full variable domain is EAGVAQSPRYKIIEKRQSVAFWCNPISGHATLYWYQQILGQGPKLLIQFQNNGVVDDSQLPKDRFSAERLKGVDSTLKIQPAKLEDSAVYLCASSPVRAGREKLFFGSGTQLSVL.

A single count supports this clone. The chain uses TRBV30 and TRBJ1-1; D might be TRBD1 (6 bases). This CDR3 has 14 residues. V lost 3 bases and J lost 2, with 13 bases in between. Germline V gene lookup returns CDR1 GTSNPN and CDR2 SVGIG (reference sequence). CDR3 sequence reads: CAWRTGQINTEAFF. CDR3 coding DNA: TGTGCCTGGAGGACCGGACAGATCAACACTGAAGCTTTCTTT.

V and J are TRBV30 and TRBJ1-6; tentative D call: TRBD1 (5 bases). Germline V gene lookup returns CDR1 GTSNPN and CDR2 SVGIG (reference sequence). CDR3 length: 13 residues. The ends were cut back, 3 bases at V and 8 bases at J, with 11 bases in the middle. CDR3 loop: CAWRGGKDSPLHF. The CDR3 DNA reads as TGTGCCTGGAGGGGGGGGAAGGATTCACCCCTCCACTTT. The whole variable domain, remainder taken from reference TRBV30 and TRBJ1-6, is SQTIHQWPATLVQPVGSPLSLECTVEGTSNPNLYWYRQAAGRGLQLLFYSVGIGQISSEVPQNLSASRPQDRQFILSSKKLLLSDSGFYLCAWRGGKDSPLHFGNGTRLTVT.

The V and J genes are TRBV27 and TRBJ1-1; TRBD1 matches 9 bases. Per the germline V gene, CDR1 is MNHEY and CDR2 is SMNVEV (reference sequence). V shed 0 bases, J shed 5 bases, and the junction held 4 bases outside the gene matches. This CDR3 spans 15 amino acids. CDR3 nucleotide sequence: TGTGCCAGCAGTTTATCGAACAGGGGGCGAACTGAAGCTTTCTTT. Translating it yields CASSLSNRGRTEAFF.

CDR3 coding DNA: TGTGCCAGCAGGCGGGGGAATCCCTACAATGAGCAGTTCTTC. It specifies CASRRGNPYNEQFF. The gene calls are TRBV28 and TRBJ2-1, with 7 bases fitting TRBD2. V trimming: 6 bases; J trimming: 2 bases; junction bases outside the gene matches: 4. Germline CDR1 is MDHEN and CDR2 is SYDVKM. The CDR3 has 14 amino acids.